These T cell receptor beta chains were read from a single sample in a study of cytomegalovirus exposure and HLA in healthy donors. The table came from immunoSEQ multiplex PCR; TCRdb's copy has only in-frame clones and leaves some out. Of about 98,000 clones listed, roughly 87% are singletons. The sequenced material came from PBMCs. The source is a man aged 18-30 years in good health and CMV-seropositive. CDR3s leave out the opening cysteine and the closing phenylalanine or tryptophan. The size field is filled for only some rows; it gives once, few, many or a size class.

J | size | V | CDR3
- | - | TRBV12-5 | ASGLGTSGSSEQY
TRBJ2-2 | - | TRBV5-1 | ASSLSRENTGELF
TRBJ2-7 | - | TRBV7-2 | ASSLDRASGSSYEQY
TRBJ2-1 | - | TRBV14 | ASSWTGSDEQF
TRBJ2-1 | - | TRBV2 | ASSPSASDNEQF
TRBJ2-7 | - | TRBV18 | ASSPPFDRMDEQY
TRBJ2-5 | - | TRBV6-5 | ASSLGSTGAGTLQY
TRBJ2-7 | - | TRBV7-2 | ASSLAIAAIYEQY
TRBJ1-1 | - | TRBV7-9 | ASSLAQGFTEAF
TRBJ2-7 | - | TRBV15 | ATSRARENYEQY
TRBJ1-1 | - | TRBV28 | ASSWTGNTEAF
TRBJ2-7 | - | TRBV15 | ATSRNTGGEQY
TRBJ2-3 | once | TRBV4-1 | ASSQEWGPHTDTQY
TRBJ2-3 | once | TRBV29-1 | SEIAGGRGDTQY
TRBJ2-1 | once | TRBV4-1 | ASNPGTSSYNEQF
TRBJ2-5 | - | TRBV28 | ASSLIADSLWTQY
TRBJ2-1 | - | TRBV9 | ASSLGLAGAHLYNEQF
TRBJ2-5 | - | TRBV5-8 | ASSPSDRQETQY
TRBJ2-1 | - | TRBV29-1 | SVKGGKSHEQF
TRBJ2-3 | - | TRBV11-2 | ASSPQLVGRAGATDTQY
TRBJ2-5 | - | TRBV5-4 | ASSLADRGLKGETQY
TRBJ2-7 | - | TRBV5-4 | ASSDGRRVSYEQY
TRBJ2-7 | - | TRBV7-9 | ASSFSQRGPYEQY